This TCR beta chain came from a study of technical replicates of blood from several donors. The protocol was immunoSEQ multiplex PCR, while the TCRdb copy is restricted to in-frame clones and leaves out a portion. The table lists about 94,000 clones, almost 97% of them singletons, with roughly 0.39% in the top ten. The ends lost 8 bases at V and 4 bases at J; junction bases unmatched: 12. The CDR3 length is 15 residues. Germline V gene sequence: CDR1 SNHLY, CDR2 FYNNEI. The sample comprised T cells isolated from PBMCs. This chain links TRBV2 with TRBJ1-2; TRBD1 matches 8 bases. The clonotype comes from a human donor in good health. The CDR3 region has the DNA TGTGCCAGCGTGCGCCAGGGGGCGGGCCCCTATGGCTACACCTTC. This translates into CASVRQGAGPYGYTF. Variable domain in full (rest from reference TRBV2 and TRBJ1-2): EPEVTQTPSHQVTQMGQEVILRCVPISNHLYFYWYRQILGQKVEFLVSFYNNEISEKSEIFDDQFSVERPDGSNFTLKIRSTKLEDSAMYFCASVRQGAGPYGYTFGSGTRLTVV.